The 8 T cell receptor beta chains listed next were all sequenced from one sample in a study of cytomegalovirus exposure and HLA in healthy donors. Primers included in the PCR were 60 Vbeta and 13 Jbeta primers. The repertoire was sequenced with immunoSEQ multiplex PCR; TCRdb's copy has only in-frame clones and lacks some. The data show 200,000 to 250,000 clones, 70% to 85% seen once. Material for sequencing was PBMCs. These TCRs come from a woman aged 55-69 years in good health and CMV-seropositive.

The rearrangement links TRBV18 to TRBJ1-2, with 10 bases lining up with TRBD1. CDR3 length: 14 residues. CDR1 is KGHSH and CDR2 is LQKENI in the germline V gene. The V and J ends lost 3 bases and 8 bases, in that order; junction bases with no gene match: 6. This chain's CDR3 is CASSPGQGLGGYTF. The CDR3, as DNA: TGTGCCAGCTCACCGGGACAGGGGTTGGGAGGCTACACCTTC.

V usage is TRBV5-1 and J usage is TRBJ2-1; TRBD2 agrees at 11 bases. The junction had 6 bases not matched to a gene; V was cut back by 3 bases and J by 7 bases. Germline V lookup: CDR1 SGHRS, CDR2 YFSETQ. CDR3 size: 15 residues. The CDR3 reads CASSSTSGVLNEQFF. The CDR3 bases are TGCGCCAGCAGCTCGACTAGCGGGGTGTTAAATGAGCAGTTCTTC.

CDR3 in amino acids: CASSFETGTGPYEQYF. As DNA, the CDR3 is TGTGCCAGCTCATTTGAGACCGGGACAGGGCCCTACGAGCAGTACTTC. The chain recombines TRBV18 with TRBJ2-7; 9 bases agree with TRBD1. J gave up 2 bases and V 5 bases, and 10 bases lay outside the gene matches. The germline gives CDR1 KGHSH, CDR2 LQKENI. The CDR3 loop spans 16 amino acids.

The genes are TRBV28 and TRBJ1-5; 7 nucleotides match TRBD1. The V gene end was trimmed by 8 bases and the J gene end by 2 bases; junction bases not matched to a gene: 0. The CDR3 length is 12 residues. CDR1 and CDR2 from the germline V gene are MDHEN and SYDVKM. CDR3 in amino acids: CASGQGNQPQHF. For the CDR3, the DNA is TGTGCCAGCGGACAGGGCAATCAGCCCCAGCATTTT. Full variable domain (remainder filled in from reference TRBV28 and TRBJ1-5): DVKVTQSSRYLVKRTGEKVFLECVQDMDHENMFWYRQDPGLGLRLIYFSYDVKMKEKGDIPEGYSVSREKKERFSLILESASTNQTSMYLCASGQGNQPQHFGDGTRLSIL.

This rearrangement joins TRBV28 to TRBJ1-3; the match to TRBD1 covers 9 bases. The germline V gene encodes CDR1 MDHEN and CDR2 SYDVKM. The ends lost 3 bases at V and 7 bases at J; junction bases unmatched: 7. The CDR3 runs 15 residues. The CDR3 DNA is TGTGCCAGCAGTTTCGGACAGGGGCAGTGGAACACCATATATTTT. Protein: CASSFGQGQWNTIYF.

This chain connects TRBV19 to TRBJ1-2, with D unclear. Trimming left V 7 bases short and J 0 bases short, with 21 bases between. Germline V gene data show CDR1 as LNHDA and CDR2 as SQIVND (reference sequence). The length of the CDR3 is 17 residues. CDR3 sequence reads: CASMSDGGRAANYGYTF. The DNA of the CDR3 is TGTGCCAGTATGTCAGACGGAGGACGTGCCGCTAACTATGGCTACACCTTC.

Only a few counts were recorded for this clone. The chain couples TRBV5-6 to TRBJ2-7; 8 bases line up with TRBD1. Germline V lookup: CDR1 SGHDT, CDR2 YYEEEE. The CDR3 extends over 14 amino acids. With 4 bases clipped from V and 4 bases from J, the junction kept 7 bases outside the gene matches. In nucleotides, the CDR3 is TGTGCCAGCAGCGATCGGGACAGGTGGTACGAGCAGTACTTC. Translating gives CASSDRDRWYEQYF.

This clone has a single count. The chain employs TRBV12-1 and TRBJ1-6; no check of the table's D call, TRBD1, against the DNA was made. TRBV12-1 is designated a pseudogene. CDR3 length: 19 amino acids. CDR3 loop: CASTQRDRGASSYNSPLHF. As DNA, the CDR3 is TGTGCCAGCACCCAGCGGGACAGGGGTGCTAGCTCCTATAATTCACCCCTCCACTTT.